Sequencing of this TCR beta chain was carried out in a study of CD8+CD57+ T cells in acquired aplastic anemia. Germline CDR1 SNHLY, CDR2 FYNNEI. This CDR3 spans 11 amino acids. V was trimmed by 6 bases and J by 7 bases, leaving 6 bases between them. An expansion of CD8+CD57+ cells by flow cytometry had been shown in patients chosen for sequencing. TCR beta VDJ and CDR3 profiles were obtained from a genomic DNA template. TCRdb processed the reads anew with MiXCR; each CDR3 protein has one entry. Among about 150,000 distinct CDR3 sequences listed, roughly 54% were seen once. The gene calls are TRBV2 and TRBJ2-2, with no clear D. The source is a human donor with aplastic anemia. Sequencing was performed on sorted CD4+, CD8+, or CD8+CD57+ T cells (not recorded which) from PBMCs. The DNA for the CDR3 is TGTGCCAGCAGGCTGGTCGGGGAGCTGTTTTTT. Translated: CASRLVGELFF.